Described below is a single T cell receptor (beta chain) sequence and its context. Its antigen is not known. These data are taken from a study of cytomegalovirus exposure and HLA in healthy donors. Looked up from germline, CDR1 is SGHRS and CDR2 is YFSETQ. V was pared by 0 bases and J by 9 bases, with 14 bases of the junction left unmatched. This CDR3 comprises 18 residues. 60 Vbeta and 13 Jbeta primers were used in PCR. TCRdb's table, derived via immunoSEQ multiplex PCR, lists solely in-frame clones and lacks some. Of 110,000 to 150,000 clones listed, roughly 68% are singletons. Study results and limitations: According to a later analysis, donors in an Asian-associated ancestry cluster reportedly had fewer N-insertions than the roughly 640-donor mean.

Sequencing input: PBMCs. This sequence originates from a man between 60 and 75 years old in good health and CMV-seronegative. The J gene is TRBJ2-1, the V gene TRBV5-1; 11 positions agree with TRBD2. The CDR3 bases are TGCGCCAGCAGCTTGGCCTGGTCGGGACTAGCGGATTTCAGTGAGCAGTTCTTC. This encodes CASSLAWSGLADFSEQFF.